These T cell receptor beta chains were read from a single sample in a study of OX40 agonist ivuxolimab in advanced cancers. TCRdb's table, derived via immunoSEQ multiplex PCR, lists solely in-frame clones and lacks some. Of approximately 77,000 clones listed, about 92% are singletons. The sequencing here drew on CD4+ or CD8+ T cells sorted from blood, taken in a trial of the OX40 agonist ivuxolimab. Receptors originate from an adult with an advanced solid tumor such as melanoma, head and neck, liver or kidney cancer. Each CDR3 is given with its conserved first and last residue.

j_call v_call cdr3_aa
TRBJ1-5 TRBV2 CASSVGQSGGQPQHF
TRBJ2-2 TRBV18 CASSRGLTGELFF
TRBJ1-1 TRBV7-2 CASSLGKTMNTEAFF
TRBJ2-1 TRBV19 CASSARQGSNEQFF
TRBJ2-4 TRBV11-2 CASSPGTSGNIQYF
TRBJ2-1 TRBV2 CASRGSGEQFF
TRBJ2-1 TRBV7-3 CASSPPDRGNEQFF
TRBJ1-1 TRBV18 CASSWKVETEAFF
TRBJ2-3 TRBV18 CASSPPRNSDFADTQYF
TRBJ1-4 TRBV28 CAGSRDRDGVNEKLFF
TRBJ2-3 TRBV9 CASSASGRLGDTQYF
TRBJ1-2 TRBV2 CASSELQQGDYGYTF
TRBJ2-5 TRBV5-8 CASSFWTGGETQYF
TRBJ2-5 TRBV18 CASSPGGQGETQYF
TRBJ2-4 TRBV19 CASSVLAKNIQYF
TRBJ2-1 TRBV11-2 CASSLVGAGAASSYNEQFF
TRBJ2-7 TRBV28 CASSSQTSGSWDEQYF
TRBJ2-7 TRBV5-1 CASSLDAGGEEQYF
TRBJ2-1 TRBV6-6 CAGGRLAGGPAEQFF
TRBJ2-2 TRBV7-7 CASSRARGKTGELFF
TRBJ2-1 TRBV28 CASRGTSGIDEQFF
TRBJ2-3 TRBV10-3 CAISPRTGVEDTQYF
TRBJ2-7 TRBV5-1 CASSLGGSGKSYEQYF
TRBJ2-2 TRBV2 CASSEGLAEGTGELFF
TRBJ2-4 TRBV18 CASSPIEGLAKNIQYF
TRBJ2-5 TRBV5-4 CASSGDPSGGETQYF
TRBJ1-2 TRBV6-5 CASSYSPTGGVNGYTF
TRBJ1-5 TRBV28 CASSLGGFSNQPQHF
TRBJ1-1 TRBV7-2 CASSFSKLGSEAFF
TRBJ1-1 TRBV18 CASSKDKNTEAFF
TRBJ2-3 TRBV11-1 CASSIRSFTDTQYF
TRBJ2-7 TRBV5-1 CASSPYSGRMSYEQYF
TRBJ2-7 TRBV6-5 CASSYSWDGTYEQYF
TRBJ2-4 TRBV28 CASTLGYIQYF
TRBJ2-1 TRBV5-1 CASSLAAGGSFEQFF
TRBJ1-1 TRBV6-1 CASGPTNLNTEAFF